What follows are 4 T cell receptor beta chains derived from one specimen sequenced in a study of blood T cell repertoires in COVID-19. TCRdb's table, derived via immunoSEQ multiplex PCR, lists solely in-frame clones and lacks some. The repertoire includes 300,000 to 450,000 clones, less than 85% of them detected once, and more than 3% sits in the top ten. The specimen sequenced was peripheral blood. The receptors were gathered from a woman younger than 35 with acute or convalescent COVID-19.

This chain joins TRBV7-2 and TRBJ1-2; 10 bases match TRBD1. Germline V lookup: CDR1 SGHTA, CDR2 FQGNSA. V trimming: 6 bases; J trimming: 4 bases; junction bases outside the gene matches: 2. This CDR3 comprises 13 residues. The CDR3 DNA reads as TGTGCCAGCAGGGGGACAGGGGTCTATGGCTACACCTTC. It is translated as CASRGTGVYGYTF.

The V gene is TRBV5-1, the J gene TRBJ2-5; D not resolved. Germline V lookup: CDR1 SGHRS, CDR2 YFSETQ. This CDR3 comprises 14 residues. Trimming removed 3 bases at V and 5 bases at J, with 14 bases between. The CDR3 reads CASSSYLNGETQYF. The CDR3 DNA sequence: TGCGCCAGCAGCTCCTACCTTAACGGGGAGACCCAGTACTTC.

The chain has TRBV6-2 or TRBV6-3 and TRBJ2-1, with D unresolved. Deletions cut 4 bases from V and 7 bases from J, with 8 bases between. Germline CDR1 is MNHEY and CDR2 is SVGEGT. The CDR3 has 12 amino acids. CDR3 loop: CASSFGVNEQFF. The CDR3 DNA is TGTGCCAGCAGTTTCGGAGTGAATGAGCAGTTCTTC.

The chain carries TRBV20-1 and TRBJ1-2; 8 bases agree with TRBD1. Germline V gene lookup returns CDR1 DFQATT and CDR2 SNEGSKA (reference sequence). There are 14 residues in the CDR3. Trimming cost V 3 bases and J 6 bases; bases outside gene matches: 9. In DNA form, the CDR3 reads TGCAGTGCTAGTCTCACAGGGGGATTGGATGGCTACACCTTC. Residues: CSASLTGGLDGYTF.